The rows below give T cell receptor beta chains drawn from one sample of a study of glioma-infiltrating T cells. TCRdb reprocessed the multiplex PCR reads with MiXCR, giving one entry per CDR3 protein. Of around 190,000 distinct CDR3 sequences in the sample, 43% were seen once. Material for sequencing was glioma tissue, nonneoplastic brain tissue, or PBMCs (not recorded which). These receptors came from a human donor with low-grade glioma or glioblastoma, undergoing nonglioma brain surgery, or in good health (not recorded which). Both conserved end residues are part of each CDR3. Each record gives: V gene, D gene, J gene, clone size, CDR3 protein, CDR3 DNA. A D gene is named only where the DNA matches it firmly. Rows give clone size only sometimes, using once, few, many, or a class for an expanded clone.

TRBV20-1,NA,TRBJ1-4,many,CSAGKGANEKLFF,TGCAGTGCCGGGAAGGGGGCTAATGAAAAACTGTTTTTT
TRBV5-5,NA,TRBJ1-5,NA,CASSLDQGLGQPQHF,TGTGCCAGCAGCTTGGATCAGGGCTTAGGGCAGCCCCAGCATTTT
TRBV10-3,NA,TRBJ2-4,few,CAISESNFEGGIQYF,TGTGCCATCAGTGAGTCGAATTTCGAGGGCGGCATTCAGTACTTC
TRBV6-2/TRBV6-3,NA,TRBJ2-2,NA,CASSYSILGGNTGGLFF,TGTGCCAGCAGTTACTCGATATTAGGGGGAAACACCGGGGGGCTGTTTTTT
TRBV28,TRBD1,TRBJ2-3,many,CASSFRRGQDTQYF,TGTGCCAGCAGTTTTCGCAGGGGGCAAGATACGCAGTATTTT
TRBV6-1,NA,TRBJ1-2,NA,CAISETRESAYGYTF,TGTGCCATCAGTGAGACCCGGGAAAGTGCTTATGGCTACACCTTC
TRBV6-1,TRBD2,TRBJ2-1,NA,CASSEPGLVGGILRGNEQFF,TGTGCCAGCAGTGAACCAGGACTAGTGGGAGGCATCCTTCGGGGAAATGAGCAGTTCTTC
TRBV12-3/TRBV12-4,NA,TRBJ1-5,many,CASSLGRDQPQHF,TGTGCCAGCAGTTTGGGCCGGGATCAGCCCCAGCATTTT
TRBV9,NA,TRBJ2-3,NA,CASSAQPGGTDTQYF,TGTGCCAGCAGCGCCCAGCCGGGGGGCACAGATACGCAGTATTTT
TRBV19,NA,TRBJ1-5,NA,CASRPHGGNSNQPQNF,TGTGCCAGTAGACCTCACGGGGGGAATAGCAATCAGCCCCAGAATTTT
TRBV12-3/TRBV12-4,NA,TRBJ1-1,once,CASSLAQVNLNTEAFF,TGTGCCAGCAGTTTAGCGCAGGTGAATTTGAACACTGAAGCTTTCTTT
TRBV19,NA,TRBJ2-1,many,CASSTSDSNEQFF,TGTGCCAGTAGTACTTCAGACAGCAATGAGCAGTTCTTC
TRBV27,TRBD1,TRBJ2-7,many,CASSHGQGSEQYF,TGTGCCAGCAGTCACGGACAGGGAAGCGAGCAGTACTTC
TRBV27,TRBD2,TRBJ2-5,many,CASSLGTSSQETQYF,TGTGCCAGCAGTTTAGGGACTAGCAGTCAAGAGACCCAGTACTTC
TRBV19,NA,TRBJ1-1,NA,CASSARTNTEAFF,TGTGCCAGTAGTGCGCGTACGAACACTGAAGCTTTCTTT
TRBV29-1,TRBD2,TRBJ2-1,few,CSVDTGTSGIGEQFF,TGCAGCGTTGATACCGGGACTAGCGGGATCGGTGAGCAGTTCTTC
TRBV28,NA,TRBJ2-1,NA,CASSLGEVANEQFF,TGTGCCAGCAGTTTAGGGGAGGTAGCCAATGAGCAGTTCTTC
TRBV5-1,TRBD2,TRBJ2-3,NA,CASSLTGTSASTDTQYF,TGCGCCAGCAGCCTAACCGGGACTAGCGCGAGCACAGATACGCAGTATTTT
TRBV3-1,NA,TRBJ2-1,few,CASSQDPLQFF,TGTGCCAGCAGCCAAGATCCGCTCCAGTTCTTC
TRBV28,TRBD1,TRBJ1-2,many,CASRGGTGYGYTF,TGTGCCAGCAGGGGAGGGACAGGGTATGGCTACACCTTC
TRBV6-1,TRBD2,TRBJ2-7,many,CASSHRTSGKGFEEQYF,TGTGCCAGCAGTCATCGGACTAGCGGGAAGGGGTTTGAAGAGCAGTACTTC
TRBV20-1,NA,TRBJ2-5,NA,CSARALEAGVGQETQYF,TGCAGTGCTAGAGCATTGGAGGCAGGGGTGGGACAAGAGACCCAGTACTTC
TRBV4-1,NA,TRBJ2-5,NA,CASSFYICSARFPLEGTQYF,NA
TRBV4-1,NA,TRBJ1-3,once,CASSQDDMKSGNTIYF,TGCGCCAGCAGCCAAGATGACATGAAATCTGGAAACACCATATATTTT
TRBV4-1,NA,TRBJ2-7,NA,CASRQDLGSYEQYF,TGCGCCAGCAGACAAGATCTGGGGTCCTACGAGCAGTACTTC
TRBV4-1,NA,TRBJ2-7,NA,CASSQERVGAYEQYF,TGCGCCAGCAGCCAAGAGAGGGTAGGGGCCTACGAGCAGTACTTC
TRBV28,TRBD1,TRBJ2-7,many,CASRSSTGNEQYF,TGTGCCAGCAGATCCTCGACAGGGAACGAGCAGTACTTC
TRBV20-1,NA,TRBJ2-6,NA,CSATPGRRRTGANVLTF,TGCAGTGCTACTCCCGGGAGACGTCGGACTGGGGCCAACGTCCTGACTTTC
TRBV20-1,NA,TRBJ2-5,many,CSTLGGETQYF,TGCAGTACCCTAGGGGGAGAGACCCAGTACTTC
TRBV20-1,TRBD2,TRBJ2-1,once,CSADGTSGIGEQFF,TGCAGTGCCGACGGCACTAGCGGGATCGGTGAGCAGTTCTTC
TRBV6-2/TRBV6-3,TRBD2,TRBJ2-1,NA,CASSYSGLAGELTEQFF,TGTGCCAGCAGTTACTCGGGACTAGCCGGAGAACTCACTGAGCAGTTCTTC
TRBV5-4,TRBD2,TRBJ2-7,many,CASSLAGVNYEQYF,TGTGCCAGCAGCCTAGCGGGAGTTAACTACGAGCAGTACTTC
TRBV6-1,NA,TRBJ2-3,many,CASSPKAMGDTQYF,TGTGCCAGCAGTCCTAAGGCAATGGGGGATACGCAGTATTTT
TRBV28,NA,TRBJ2-1,few,CASTQRSSYNEQFF,TGTGCCAGCACCCAGCGGAGCTCCTACAATGAGCAGTTCTTC
TRBV28,NA,TRBJ2-7,many,CASSLRGRFEQYF,TGTGCCAGCAGTTTGAGGGGTCGGTTCGAGCAGTACTTC
TRBV20-1,NA,TRBJ2-3,many,CSVVETVTDTQYF,TGCAGTGTGGTCGAGACTGTCACAGATACGCAGTATTTT
TRBV28,NA,TRBJ2-2,many,CASSSQGSGLFF,TGTGCCAGCAGCTCTCAGGGTTCTGGGCTGTTTTTT
TRBV6-1,TRBD2,TRBJ2-1,many,CASRTSGYNEQFF,TGTGCCAGCAGGACTAGCGGTTACAATGAGCAGTTCTTC
TRBV28,TRBD2,TRBJ2-3,many,CASSFTSGPFTQYF,TGTGCCAGCAGTTTTACTAGCGGCCCCTTCACGCAGTATTTT
TRBV28,NA,TRBJ2-3,NA,CASSLPTDKQYF,TGCGCCAGCAGTTTACCCACAGATAAGCAGTATTTT